The clone carrying this T cell receptor beta chain appeared many times. Antigen specificity is unknown. This record belongs to a study of T-cell reconstitution after alpha-beta-depleted transplantation in children. Study conclusions and caveats: Some patients' high day-60 TCRbeta diversity was traced to surviving recipient T cells and thymic progenitors. Two months or so post-transplant, alpha-beta T cells reportedly derived from several hundred expanded graft clones.

Unique molecular identifiers tagged the TCRbeta library. TCRdb ran MiXCR on the PCR reads and lists one entry per CDR3 protein. The data contain about 70,000 distinct CDR3 sequences, roughly a tenth of them singletons. Germline lookup yields CDR1 SGHTA and CDR2 FQGNSA. The germline V and J ends were trimmed by 5 bases and 7 bases, with 20 bases remaining between them. This CDR3 is built from 16 residues. This specimen was PBMCs, taken before TCRalphabeta/CD19-depleted stem cell transplant. The chain couples TRBV7-2 to TRBJ1-4, with TRBD1 as a possible D gene (5 bases). The TCR originated in a boy aged 5-17 years with acute myeloid leukemia, due to receive a stem cell transplant. The CDR3, as DNA: TGTGCCAGCAGCCCCACGGGGGGGAGGATTAGTGAAAAACTGTTTTTT. It is translated as CASSPTGGRISEKLFF.